A single sample is the source of the 30 T cell receptor beta chains below, sequenced in a study of T cell responses to AZD1222 COVID-19 vaccine. TCRdb's table, derived via immunoSEQ multiplex PCR, lists solely in-frame clones and lacks some. The sample lists roughly 190,000 clones, just over 90% occurring once. This specimen was peripheral blood, taken on day 0 of AZD1222 vaccination. These receptors were collected from an adult in good health.

The chain recombines TRBV6-2 or TRBV6-3 with TRBJ2-7; possibly TRBD1 for D (6 bases). There are 12 residues in the CDR3. V was clipped by 5 bases and J by 12 bases, with 17 bases between them. Germline lookup yields CDR1 MNHEY and CDR2 SVGEGT. The CDR3 sequence: CASSQTGLPLYF. CDR3 bases: TGTGCCAGCAGTCAGACAGGTCTCCCTTTGTACTTC.

The V gene is TRBV25-1, the J gene TRBJ2-3; maybe TRBD1 (8 bases). Germline V lookup: CDR1 MGHDK, CDR2 SYGVNS. The CDR3 runs 14 residues. The V end was cut by 10 bases, the J end by 0 bases, with 14 bases between. As DNA, the CDR3 is TGTGCCATGGGGGGGGACAGGAGCACAGATACGCAGTATTTT. Translating gives CAMGGDRSTDTQYF. The complete variable domain, with remaining parts taken from reference TRBV25-1 and TRBJ2-3, reads EADIYQTPRYLVIGTGKKITLECSQTMGHDKMYWYQQDPGMELHLIHYSYGVNSTEKGDLSSESTVSRIRTEHFPLTLESARPSHTSQYLCAMGGDRSTDTQYFGPGTRLTVL.

This clone was observed a single time. The chain links TRBV10-3 to TRBJ1-1, with 7 positions matching TRBD1. Trimming cost V 10 bases and J 1 base; bases outside gene matches: 6. The CDR3 has 13 residues. CDR1 and CDR2 (germline): ENHRY, SYGVKD. CDR3 bases: TGTGCCAACTCAGGGACAGCGAACACTGAAGCTTTCTTT. Translated, it gives CANSGTANTEAFF.

The CDR3 sequence: CASSPLAGDQPQHF. For the CDR3, the DNA is TGTGCCAGCTCACCTTTGGCGGGGGATCAGCCCCAGCATTTT. The chain recombines TRBV18 with TRBJ1-5; weak D call: TRBD1 (5 bases). The V gene's germline CDR1 is KGHSH and CDR2 LQKENI. This CDR3 spans 14 amino acids. V gave up 3 bases and J gave up 5 bases, with 11 bases separating them.

The V call is TRBV5-5, the J call TRBJ2-7; 12 bases map to TRBD2. The CDR3 runs 18 residues. Trimming cost V 1 base and J 2 bases; bases outside gene matches: 10. In germline, CDR1 is SGHKS, CDR2 YYEKEE (reference sequence). The CDR3 nucleotides are TGTGCCAGCAGCTTGTCTAGCGGGGGGGCCACGTTCCCCTACGAGCAGTACTTC. This encodes CASSLSSGGATFPYEQYF.

The chain combines TRBV27 with TRBJ2-7, with 8 bases lining up with TRBD2. J was trimmed by 0 bases and V by 6 bases; bases with no gene match: 7. The CDR3 totals 15 residues. CDR1 MNHEY and CDR2 SMNVEV come from the germline V gene (reference sequence). CDR3 DNA: TGTGCCAGCAGGGGAACTAGCGGAAGCTCCTACGAGCAGTACTTC. Its protein product is CASRGTSGSSYEQYF.

This chain links TRBV3-1 (or the pseudogene TRBV3-2) with TRBJ1-1, with unresolved D. CDR3 length: 13 amino acids. Germline CDR1 reads LGHDT; CDR2 reads YNNKEL (reference sequence). V was cut by 1 base and J by 8 bases, with 11 bases left in between. For the CDR3, the DNA is TGTGCCAGCAGCCAAGGTCTGGGGAGGGAAGCTTTCTTT. Amino acid sequence: CASSQGLGREAFF.

This rearrangement joins TRBV12-3 or TRBV12-4 to TRBJ2-5; 7 bases fit TRBD2. CDR3 length: 12 residues. V lost 7 bases, J lost 3 bases, and 2 bases stayed unmatched. CDR3 sequence (DNA): TGTGCCAGCACCCTAGCGGAAGAGACCCAGTACTTC. Translating it yields CASTLAEETQYF.

This clone was recorded once. This chain connects TRBV19 to TRBJ2-7, with no clear D. Trimming stripped 4 bases from V and 5 bases from J, with 18 bases between. Germline V gene sequence: CDR1 LNHDA, CDR2 SQIVND (reference sequence). CDR3 size: 15 residues. The CDR3 here is CASSTPGLTLHEQYF. For the CDR3, the DNA is TGTGCCAGTAGTACCCCGGGCCTAACCCTCCACGAGCAGTACTTC.

The gene calls are TRBV19 and TRBJ1-2; D ambiguous. CDR3 length equals 12 residues. V was trimmed by 7 bases and J by 0 bases, leaving 6 bases between them. CDR1 and CDR2 (germline): LNHDA, SQIVND (reference sequence). CDR3 sequence (DNA): TGTGCCAGTATCGACACTAACTATGGCTACACCTTC. It yields the protein CASIDTNYGYTF. Full variable domain (outside the CDR3, taken from reference TRBV19 and TRBJ1-2): DGGITQSPKYLFRKEGQNVTLSCEQNLNHDAMYWYRQDPGQGLRLIYYSQIVNDFQKGDIAEGYSVSREKKESFPLTVTSAQKNPTAFYLCASIDTNYGYTFGSGTRLTVV.

The chain employs TRBV7-3 and TRBJ2-7; D is unclear. Trimming pared 5 bases from V and 0 bases from J, leaving 17 bases between. The CDR3 has 16 residues. Germline V gene sequence: CDR1 SGHTA, CDR2 FQGTGA. CDR3 sequence (DNA): TGTGCCAGCAGCCCCACCGGCGGTAGCAGCTCCTACGAGCAGTACTTC. Its protein is CASSPTGGSSSYEQYF.

V is TRBV18 and J is TRBJ1-4, with 8 bases identical to TRBD1. The V and J ends lost 5 bases and 5 bases, in that order; junction bases with no gene match: 7. The CDR3 has 15 residues. Germline V gene data show CDR1 as KGHSH and CDR2 as LQKENI. The CDR3 DNA reads as TGTGCCAGCTCATCAGGACAGGGTGAGAATGAAAAACTGTTTTTT. Protein product: CASSSGQGENEKLFF. The variable domain in full, with the rest retrieved from reference TRBV18 and TRBJ1-4, is NAGVMQNPRHLVRRRGQEARLRCSPMKGHSHVYWYRQLPEEGLKFMVYLQKENIIDESGMPKERFSAEFPKEGPSILRIQQVVRGDSAAYFCASSSGQGENEKLFFGSGTQLSVL.

This chain joins TRBV5-4 and TRBJ2-5, with D perhaps TRBD1 (6 bases). Germline CDR1 SGHNT, CDR2 YYREEE (reference sequence). CDR3 length: 17 amino acids. With 4 bases removed from V and 4 bases from J, the gap between germline ends came to 23 bases. In DNA, the CDR3 is TGTGCCAGCAGCCGATTTAACAGGGCCCCCAGAAGAGAGACCCAGTACTTC. It specifies CASSRFNRAPRRETQYF.

This chain links TRBV27 with TRBJ2-2, with a tentative D call TRBD1 (5 bases). The CDR3 has 13 amino acids. V gave up 3 bases and J gave up 7 bases, with 9 bases separating them. The V gene's germline CDR1 is MNHEY and CDR2 SMNVEV (reference sequence). Written as DNA, the CDR3 is TGTGCCAGCAGTTTCGTAGGGGACGGGGAGCTGTTTTTT. Its translation: CASSFVGDGELFF.

This chain joins TRBV3-1 (or the pseudogene TRBV3-2) and TRBJ2-2; D not certain. Germline V CDR1 and CDR2: LGHDT, YNNKEL (reference sequence). The CDR3 is 12 residues long. Trimming removed 1 base at V and 6 bases at J, with 3 bases between. CDR3 protein: CASSQGPGELFF. The DNA of the CDR3 is TGTGCCAGCAGCCAAGGCCCCGGGGAGCTGTTTTTT.

The chain links TRBV9 to TRBJ1-1, with D possibly TRBD1 on 5 matching bases. V lost 0 bases and J lost 5, with 11 bases in between. The CDR3 sequence is 14 residues long. The germline gives CDR1 SGDLS, CDR2 YYNGEE. The CDR3 here is CASSVAGGLTEAFF. DNA for the CDR3: TGTGCCAGCAGCGTAGCTGGGGGTCTGACTGAAGCTTTCTTT.

The rearrangement links TRBV6-5 to TRBJ1-1; D gene uncertain. The CDR3 runs 13 residues. The V end was cut by 3 bases, the J end by 4 bases, with 9 bases between. The germline CDR1 and CDR2 sequences are MNHEY and SVGAGI. CDR3 amino acids: CASSYLGATEAFF. The DNA of the CDR3 is TGTGCCAGCAGTTATCTGGGAGCCACTGAAGCTTTCTTT.

This clone was observed a single time. The chain recombines TRBV3-1 (or the pseudogene TRBV3-2) with TRBJ1-4, with unresolved D. Trimming pared 2 bases from V and 13 bases from J, leaving 17 bases between. Germline CDR1 is LGHDT and CDR2 is YNNKEL (reference sequence). The CDR3 has 14 residues. DNA of the CDR3: TGTGCCAGCAGCCAAATCCCCGGAAGTTTCGGACTGTTTTTT. This sequence encodes CASSQIPGSFGLFF.

The chain links TRBV10-3 to TRBJ1-1; unclear D gene. Looked up from germline, CDR1 is ENHRY and CDR2 is SYGVKD. Trimming removed 4 bases from V and 3 bases from J, with 6 bases in between. The CDR3 length is 12 residues. CDR3 nucleotides: TGTGCCATCAGTGTTTCCGACACTGAAGCTTTCTTT. Amino acid sequence: CAISVSDTEAFF.

The chain has TRBV28 and TRBJ2-7; TRBD2 matches at 7 bases. From germline, CDR1 is MDHEN and CDR2 SYDVKM. The CDR3 spans 14 residues. J gave up 4 bases and V 7 bases, and 10 bases lay outside the gene matches. CDR3 residues: CASTQGGSFYEQYF. In nucleotides, the CDR3 is TGTGCCAGCACCCAGGGCGGGAGTTTTTACGAGCAGTACTTC.

The chain links TRBV7-9 to TRBJ2-1; maybe TRBD1 (5 bases). Germline CDR1 is SEHNR and CDR2 is FQNEAQ (reference sequence). The CDR3 has 16 amino acids. Trimming stripped 5 bases from V and 0 bases from J, with 14 bases between. Here the CDR3 DNA reads TGTGCCAGCAGCCCATTCTTCCAGGGCTCCTACAATGAGCAGTTCTTC. Translated: CASSPFFQGSYNEQFF.

The chain employs TRBV2 and TRBJ2-1, with 9 bases lining up with TRBD2. Looked up from germline, CDR1 is SNHLY and CDR2 is FYNNEI. The CDR3 consists of 16 residues. After removal of 5 bases from V and 5 bases from J, the junction contained 10 bases not matched to a gene. CDR3 region: CASSTPRTSVDNEQFF. CDR3 DNA: TGTGCCAGCAGTACCCCGAGGACTAGCGTAGACAATGAGCAGTTCTTC. Combining the CDR3 with reference TRBV2 and TRBJ2-1 gives the whole variable domain EPEVTQTPSHQVTQMGQEVILRCVPISNHLYFYWYRQILGQKVEFLVSFYNNEISEKSEIFDDQFSVERPDGSNFTLKIRSTKLEDSAMYFCASSTPRTSVDNEQFFGPGTRLTVL.

The chain employs TRBV7-9 and TRBJ2-7; 8 bases match TRBD2. In germline, CDR1 is SEHNR, CDR2 FQNEAQ (reference sequence). After removal of 5 bases from V and 3 bases from J, the junction contained 12 bases not matched to a gene. The CDR3 sequence is 16 residues long. CDR3 coding DNA: TGTGCCAGCAGCACACGACAGCGGGGGTTATACTACGAGCAGTACTTC. As protein: CASSTRQRGLYYEQYF.

The CDR3 reads CASSLWRQGGTGELFF. DNA of the CDR3: TGTGCCAGCAGCTTATGGAGACAGGGTGGGACCGGGGAGCTGTTTTTT. The chain is built from TRBV7-3 and TRBJ2-2, with 7 nucleotides matching TRBD1. The CDR3 extends over 16 amino acids. J gave up 5 bases and V 2 bases, and 8 bases lay outside the gene matches. Germline CDR1 and CDR2: SGHTA and FQGTGA.

The chain combines TRBV7-3 with TRBJ2-2; possible D gene TRBD2, 5 bases. This CDR3 has 13 residues. The ends were cut back, 6 bases at V and 6 bases at J, with 11 bases in the middle. Germline CDR1 SGHTA, CDR2 FQGTGA. The CDR3 DNA follows: TGTGCCAGCAGGTCCCCCGGGGCCGGGGAGCTGTTTTTT. Translated, it gives CASRSPGAGELFF.

The CDR3 loop reads CASSQELRGSSYEQYF. The CDR3 nucleotides are TGCGCCAGCAGCCAAGAATTGAGGGGGTCTTCCTACGAGCAGTACTTC. The chain combines TRBV4-1 with TRBJ2-7; perhaps TRBD1 as D (6 bases). Trimming removed 0 bases at V and 1 base at J, with 13 bases between. CDR3 length equals 16 residues. Germline-derived CDR1 and CDR2 are MGHRA and YSYEKL.

The sample holds one count of this clone. V and J are TRBV23-1 and TRBJ2-3; D might be TRBD1 or TRBD2, each matching 6 bases. TRBV23-1 is reported as an ORF; its role is uncertain. The CDR3 consists of 15 residues. V lost 7 bases, J lost 1 base, and 15 bases lay in between. Written as DNA, the CDR3 is TGCGCCAGCATAAGGGGGGAACCAGGCACAGATACGCAGTATTTT. Translated, it gives CASIRGEPGTDTQYF.

The chain joins TRBV7-3 to TRBJ2-7, with TRBD1 matching 10 bases. V was pared by 2 bases and J by 2 bases, with 0 bases of the junction left unmatched. Per the germline V gene, CDR1 is SGHTA and CDR2 is FQGTGA. The CDR3 sequence is 14 residues long. In nucleotides, the CDR3 is TGTGCCAGCAGCTTAGGACAGGGGGCCTACGAGCAGTACTTC. This sequence encodes CASSLGQGAYEQYF.

CDR3 coding DNA: TGTGCCAGCTCACCAGGGGGCCTAGGGCAGCCCCAGCATTTT. Protein: CASSPGGLGQPQHF. The chain is built from TRBV18 and TRBJ1-5, with a tentative D call TRBD1 (6 bases). The CDR3 has 14 amino acids. Germline V CDR1 and CDR2: KGHSH, LQKENI. V was clipped by 2 bases and J by 7 bases, with 12 bases between them.

This clone has more than one count but fewer than ten. The rearrangement joins TRBV12-3 or TRBV12-4 to TRBJ1-6; TRBD1 might be the D (6 bases). The CDR3 contains 13 residues. Trimming stripped 0 bases from V and 13 bases from J, with 10 bases between. CDR3 region: CASSLADRTPLHF. CDR3 sequence (DNA): TGTGCCAGCAGTTTAGCTGACAGGACCCCCCTCCACTTT.